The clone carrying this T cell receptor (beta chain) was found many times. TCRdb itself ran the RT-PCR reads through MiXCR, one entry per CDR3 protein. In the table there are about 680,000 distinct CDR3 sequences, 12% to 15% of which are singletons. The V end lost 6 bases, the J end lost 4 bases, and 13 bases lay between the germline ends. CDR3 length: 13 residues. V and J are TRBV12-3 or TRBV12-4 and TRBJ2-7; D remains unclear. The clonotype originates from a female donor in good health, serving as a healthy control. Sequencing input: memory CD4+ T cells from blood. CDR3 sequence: CASSLRRRYEQYF. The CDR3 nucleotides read TGTGCCAGCAGCCTTCGACGTCGATACGAGCAGTACTTC.